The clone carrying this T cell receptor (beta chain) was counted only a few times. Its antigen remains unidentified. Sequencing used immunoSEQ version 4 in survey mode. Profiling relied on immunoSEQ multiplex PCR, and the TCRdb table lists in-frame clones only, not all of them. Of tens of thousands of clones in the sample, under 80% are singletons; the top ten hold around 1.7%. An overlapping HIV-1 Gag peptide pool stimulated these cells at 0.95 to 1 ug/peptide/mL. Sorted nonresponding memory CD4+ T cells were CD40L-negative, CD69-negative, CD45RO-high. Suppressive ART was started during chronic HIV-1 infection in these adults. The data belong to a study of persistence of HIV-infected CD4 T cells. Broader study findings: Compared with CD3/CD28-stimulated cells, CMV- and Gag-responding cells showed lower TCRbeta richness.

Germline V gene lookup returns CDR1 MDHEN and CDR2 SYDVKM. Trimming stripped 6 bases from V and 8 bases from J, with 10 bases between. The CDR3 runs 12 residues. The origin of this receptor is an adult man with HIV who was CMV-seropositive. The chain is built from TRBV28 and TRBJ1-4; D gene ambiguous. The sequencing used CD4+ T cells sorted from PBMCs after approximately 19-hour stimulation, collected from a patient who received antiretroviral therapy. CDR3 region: CASRRQREKLFF. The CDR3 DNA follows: TGTGCCAGCAGACGACAACGGGAAAAACTGTTTTTT.